This TCR beta chain was obtained from a study of T cell responses to AZD1222 COVID-19 vaccine. Study-wide findings and caveats: Clonal diversity may have been underestimated in mostly white British donors. Repertoire sampling occurred only after the peak T cell response.

The method was immunoSEQ multiplex PCR; TCRdb's version includes in-frame clones alone and lacks a portion of them. The sample lists more than 150,000 clones, roughly 90% seen once, with approximately 3.7% in the top ten. A word on this clone: The antigen is unknown.

CDR3 length equals 14 residues. Germline CDR1 and CDR2: MNHEY and SMNVEV (reference sequence). V dropped 3 bases and J dropped 4 bases, with 12 bases sitting between them. This sequence originates from an adult who received the AZD1222 COVID-19 vaccine. The chain links TRBV27 to TRBJ1-2, with unresolved D. The specimen was peripheral blood, collected 28 days after the second AZD1222 dose. The DNA of the CDR3 is TGTGCCAGCAGTTTTGGAGGGCTCCCCTATGGCTACACCTTC. Its protein is CASSFGGLPYGYTF.